The rows below give T cell receptor beta chains drawn from one sample of a study of tumor-infiltrating lymphocytes in primary liver carcinoma. TCRdb itself ran the multiplex PCR reads through MiXCR, one entry per CDR3 protein. This table holds about 110,000 distinct CDR3 sequences, roughly 80% found once. The sequenced sample consisted of liver tumor tissue from sampling region 3. Receptors were obtained from a man aged 35-49 years with primary liver carcinoma and hepatitis B virus infection. CDR3s include the opening cysteine and the closing phenylalanine or tryptophan. A D gene is named only where the DNA matches it firmly. Clone size is not always given. Where it is, it says once, few, many or a class for expanded clones.

clone size,J gene,V gene,D gene,CDR3 DNA,CDR3 protein
-,TRBJ1-5,TRBV29-1,TRBD1,TGCAGCGTTGGCGGGACAGTTAACCAGTCCCAGCATTTT,CSVGGTVNQSQHF
medium-sized,TRBJ2-5,TRBV6-6,-,TGTGCCAGCAGTTACTTGGGTGGAGGACAAGAGACCCAGTACTTC,CASSYLGGGQETQYF
-,TRBJ1-1,TRBV6-1,-,TGTGCCAGCAGTGCACAGGGCAGGAATGAAGCTTTCTTT,CASSAQGRNEAFF
-,TRBJ2-3,TRBV11-3,-,TGTGCCAGTAGCGGTAGCCCGGAAGGAGGGGTGGATACGCAGTATTTT,CASSGSPEGGVDTQYF
-,TRBJ2-7,TRBV5-6,-,TGTGCCAGCAGCTTTAGGGGGACTGCAGTCAACGAGCAGTACTTC,CASSFRGTAVNEQYF
-,TRBJ2-1,TRBV4-2,-,TGTGCCAGCAACCAAGATGGGGGGAGGACCTACAAGGAGCAGTTCTTC,CASNQDGGRTYKEQFF
-,TRBJ2-2,TRBV5-1,-,TGCGCCAGCAGCTTGAGTCATAGCACGGACACCGGGGAACTGTTTTTT,CASSLSHSTDTGELFF
few,TRBJ2-1,TRBV6-2/TRBV6-3,-,TGTGCCAACAGTAACAGGAACAACAGGGAAAATGAGCAGTTCTTC,CANSNRNNRENEQFF
-,TRBJ2-7,TRBV7-2,TRBD2,TGTGCCAGCAGCTTAAGGTGCCTAGCGGGAGGTGAGCAGTACTTC,CASSLRCLAGGEQYF
-,TRBJ2-5,TRBV5-5,-,TGTGCCACCAGCTCAAAGACTAGGGGAGAGATCCAGTACTTC,CATSSKTRGEIQYF
-,TRBJ2-2,TRBV11-2,TRBD2,TGTGCCAGCAGATTAGTGACTAGCTGGGGCACCGGGGAGCTGTTGTTT,CASRLVTSWGTGELLF
once,TRBJ2-3,TRBV11-3,TRBD2,TGTGCCAACAGCAAAGAGGTCGCGGGAGGTGGCACAGATACGCAGTATTTT,CANSKEVAGGGTDTQYF
-,TRBJ1-1,TRBV6-5,-,TGTGCCAACAGGTACTCGCCAACAGGGAACACTGAAGCTTTCTTT,CANRYSPTGNTEAFF
-,TRBJ2-4,TRBV6-1,TRBD1,TGTGCCAGCAGTTACCGACAGGGGATATTAGTCAAAAACATTCAGTACTTC,CASSYRQGILVKNIQYF
-,TRBJ2-3,TRBV6-5,TRBD2,TGTGCCAGTAACCCAGGACTAGAGGGAATAGATACGCAGTATTTT,CASNPGLEGIDTQYF
-,TRBJ2-7,TRBV7-9,TRBD2,TGTGCCAGCAGATGGGCCAGCGGGAGAGGGTTGGGTGAGCAGTACTTC,CASRWASGRGLGEQYF
-,TRBJ1-2,TRBV7-8,-,TGTGCCAGCAGCCTGGGACAAAATCATGGCTACAGCTTC,CASSLGQNHGYSF
-,TRBJ2-1,TRBV4-2,-,TGTGCCAGCAGCCACACCAGGGGACAAGGGAACAATGAGCAGTTCTTC,CASSHTRGQGNNEQFF
-,TRBJ2-5,TRBV1,-,TGCACCAATAGTCACGACATACAAGAGACCCAGTACTTC,CTNSHDIQETQYF
-,TRBJ2-1,TRBV6-6,TRBD2,TGTGCCTGTAGTTACTCGATTGGGGGGACTAGCCGGCAGGATGAGCAGTTCTTC,CACSYSIGGTSRQDEQFF
-,TRBJ2-5,TRBV6-6,-,TGTGCCAACAGTTACTCTGGGGACTTGGGGACCCAATACTTC,CANSYSGDLGTQYF
-,TRBJ1-1,TRBV14,-,TGTGCCGGCAGCCGGGCACAGGAGAGAATGAACACTGAAGCTTTCTTT,CAGSRAQERMNTEAFF
-,TRBJ2-5,TRBV10-3,-,TGTGCCATCAGTGACCGGGAGAAGGGGATGGAGAGCCAGTACTTT,CAISDREKGMESQYF
-,TRBJ2-3,TRBV5-4,-,TGTGCAAGCAGGCGACAGGGAGGCTCAGATACGCAGTATTTT,CASRRQGGSDTQYF
-,TRBJ1-1,TRBV29-1,-,TGCAGCGTTCGATGGGGAGCGATTGAAACTTTCTTT,CSVRWGAIETFF
-,TRBJ2-3,TRBV29-1,TRBD2,TGCAGCATTGAGAGGCGGGAGGTTACAGGTACGCAGTATTTT,CSIERREVTGTQYF
once,TRBJ1-6,TRBV12-3/TRBV12-4,-,TGTGCCCGCAGTTACGACTCTTTAAATTCACCCCTTCACTTT,CARSYDSLNSPLHF
-,TRBJ2-2,TRBV11-2,-,TGTACCAGCAGTCCATGGACTGCGAACGCCGGGGAGTTGTTTTTT,CTSSPWTANAGELFF
-,TRBJ2-3,TRBV4-1,-,TGCCCCAGCAGAGTCAATAGCGTGAGGACAGATACGCAGTATTTT,CPSRVNSVRTDTQYF
few,TRBJ1-2,TRBV12-3/TRBV12-4,-,TGTGCCAGCAGATCCGTGCAGGGGATTGGCTATGGCTACACCTTC,CASRSVQGIGYGYTF
-,TRBJ2-3,TRBV28,-,TGTGCCAGTAGTTTAGGAGGCAAATATACGCAGTATTTT,CASSLGGKYTQYF
-,TRBJ2-7,TRBV29-1,-,TGCAGCATTGAAGATCCTGACGGGAGCTCCTACGAGCAGTACTTC,CSIEDPDGSSYEQYF
-,TRBJ2-4,TRBV28,-,TGTGCCAGCGGTACATATCGGGCCAAGGCCAAAAACATTCAGTACTTC,CASGTYRAKAKNIQYF
-,TRBJ1-6,TRBV11-1,-,TGTTCCAGCAGCCGGACACGGGTTTCACCCCTACACTTT,CSSSRTRVSPLHF
-,TRBJ2-4,TRBV28,-,TGTGCCAGCAGTCCCACAGGGGAACTAGCTAAAAACATTCAGTACTTC,CASSPTGELAKNIQYF
-,TRBJ2-7,TRBV6-2/TRBV6-3,TRBD1,TGTGCCAGCAGCTGGACAGGGTGTTATGAGCAGTACTTC,CASSWTGCYEQYF
many,TRBJ2-7,TRBV10-2,-,TGCGCCAGCAGTGGTGTCTCCTACGAGCAGTACTTC,CASSGVSYEQYF
once,TRBJ1-4,TRBV6-5,-,TGTGCCAGTAGTTACGGTGACGGAGGCTATGAAATACTGTTTTTT,CASSYGDGGYEILFF
-,TRBJ2-5,TRBV29-1,TRBD1,TGCAGCGTTAAAGCGGACAGGGGGCGAGCATGGACCCAGTACTTC,CSVKADRGRAWTQYF
-,TRBJ2-6,TRBV6-1,-,TGTGCCAGCAGTGAACAGGGTATGGCTGGGGCAAAAGTCCTGACTTTC,CASSEQGMAGAKVLTF
-,TRBJ2-7,TRBV6-2/TRBV6-3,-,TGTACCAGTAGTCCAGTACAGGGAGGCGAGCAGTACTTC,CTSSPVQGGEQYF
once,TRBJ1-4,TRBV6-6,TRBD1,TGTGCCAGCGGTAACCGGGACAGGGGGAGAGGCGGAAAACTGTTTTTT,CASGNRDRGRGGKLFF
-,TRBJ2-3,TRBV5-1,-,TGCGCCAGCAGCTTGGTTGGAAGTTTCGGGAGCGGGACAGGTACGCAGTATTTT,CASSLVGSFGSGTGTQYF
-,TRBJ2-5,TRBV20-1,TRBD2,TGCAATGCTACAACAGTAGGTCTAGCGGAAGAGCAGTACTTC,CNATTVGLAEEQYF
-,TRBJ1-1,TRBV11-2,-,TGTGCTAGTAGCTTACGGGGGAACACTGTAGCTTTCTTT,CASSLRGNTVAFF
-,TRBJ2-2,TRBV11-1,-,TGTACCAGTAGCTATACAGGACCTTTCTCCGGGGGGCTGTTTTTT,CTSSYTGPFSGGLFF
-,TRBJ2-1,TRBV4-1,-,TGCGCCAGCAGGAGTGAGGAATCAGGACAGCTTAATAGCGTGCACTTCTTC,CASRSEESGQLNSVHFF
-,TRBJ1-3,TRBV28,-,TGTGCCAGCAGTAGCAACCCAGGCGCCACGATCTCTGGATACACCATATATTTT,CASSSNPGATISGYTIYF
-,TRBJ1-5,TRBV11-2,-,TGTGCCAGCAGCTTAGTAGGCGTAACAGGGAGCAATCAGCCCCGACATTTT,CASSLVGVTGSNQPRHF
-,TRBJ2-3,TRBV4-2,-,TGTGCCAGCAGCGAGGCTGCGGGGGCAGGCAATCAGCCCCAGTATTTT,CASSEAAGAGNQPQYF